These 7 T cell receptor beta chains share one sample of origin, sequenced in a study of early stage breast cancer tumors. Produced via immunoSEQ multiplex PCR; TCRdb's table is partial and in-frame only. The table lists 50,000 to 65,000 clones, 60% to 85% of them singletons. Sequencing was carried out using blood. All receptors derive from a person aged 25-39 years with breast cancer.

This rearrangement joins TRBV7-9 to TRBJ2-2; 7 positions match TRBD2. Germline V CDR1 and CDR2: SEHNR, FQNEAQ (reference sequence). After removal of 4 bases from V and 7 bases from J, the junction contained 15 bases not matched to a gene. CDR3 length: 17 residues. CDR3 in DNA: TGTGCCAGCAGCTGGGTCAGCGCTAGCGGCCCCGGCGGGGAGCTGTTTTTT. Encoded protein: CASSWVSASGPGGELFF.

The V gene is TRBV6-5, the J gene TRBJ1-2; TRBD1 matches 8 bases. The ends lost 6 bases at V and 0 bases at J; junction bases unmatched: 6. Germline CDR1 reads MNHEY; CDR2 reads SVGAGI. The CDR3 has 15 residues. CDR3 in amino acids: CASRTAGGANYGYTF. The CDR3 DNA sequence: TGTGCCAGCAGAACCGCAGGGGGCGCTAACTATGGCTACACCTTC.

A word on this clone: Other nucleotide sequences from this sample produce the same CDR3. V is TRBV9 and J is TRBJ2-3; 12 bases are a match to TRBD2. The germline V gene has CDR1 SGDLS and CDR2 YYNGEE. Trimming removed 4 bases from V and 1 base from J; junction bases left unmatched: 4. CDR3 size: 16 residues. The CDR3 reads CASSTRLAGGTDTQYF. DNA for the CDR3: TGTGCCAGCAGCACTCGACTAGCGGGAGGCACAGATACGCAGTATTTT. The entire variable domain, with the rest obtained from reference TRBV9 and TRBJ2-3, is as follows: DSGVTQTPKHLITATGQRVTLRCSPRSGDLSVYWYQQSLDQGLQFLIQYYNGEERAKGNILERFSAQQFPDLHSELNLSSLELGDSALYFCASSTRLAGGTDTQYFGPGTRLTVL.

The gene calls are TRBV29-1 and TRBJ2-7; 11 nucleotides agree with TRBD1. This CDR3 spans 14 amino acids. CDR1 is SQVTM, CDR2 ANQGSEA, per germline. After removal of 6 bases from V and 2 bases from J, the junction contained 6 bases not matched to a gene. CDR3 nucleotides: TGCAGCGTCGCTAAGGGACAGGGGGCCTACGAGCAGTACTTC. Its translation is CSVAKGQGAYEQYF.

The rearrangement links TRBV5-1 to TRBJ1-1; possibly TRBD1 for D (6 bases). Trimming stripped 4 bases from V and 2 bases from J, with 12 bases between. The CDR3 contains 14 residues. Germline V gene data show CDR1 as SGHRS and CDR2 as YFSETQ. The CDR3 sequence: CASSPGHLNTEAFF. The CDR3, as DNA: TGCGCCAGCAGCCCGGGACACCTAAACACTGAAGCTTTCTTT. Full variable domain (missing parts from reference TRBV5-1 and TRBJ1-1): KAGVTQTPRYLIKTRGQQVTLSCSPISGHRSVSWYQQTPGQGLQFLFEYFSETQRNKGNFPGRFSGRQFSNSRSEMNVSTLELGDSALYLCASSPGHLNTEAFFGQGTRLTVV.

V and J are TRBV30 and TRBJ2-1; 8 bases line up with TRBD1. This CDR3 has 15 residues. Per germline, CDR1 GTSNPN and CDR2 SVGIG (reference sequence). The trim removed 1 base at V and 6 bases at J, leaving 8 bases unmatched. The CDR3 loop reads CAWSGYQGAPNEQFF. CDR3 in DNA: TGTGCCTGGAGTGGGTATCAGGGGGCGCCCAATGAGCAGTTCTTC. Full variable domain (rest looked up from reference TRBV30 and TRBJ2-1): SQTIHQWPATLVQPVGSPLSLECTVEGTSNPNLYWYRQAAGRGLQLLFYSVGIGQISSEVPQNLSASRPQDRQFILSSKKLLLSDSGFYLCAWSGYQGAPNEQFFGPGTRLTVL.

This rearrangement joins TRBV5-5 to TRBJ2-1; maybe TRBD2 (6 bases). The germline gives CDR1 SGHKS, CDR2 YYEKEE (reference sequence). This CDR3 has 14 residues. Trimming pared 4 bases from V and 4 bases from J, leaving 12 bases between. The chain's CDR3 is CASSPRDSYNEQFF. CDR3 DNA: TGTGCCAGCAGCCCAAGGGACTCATACAATGAGCAGTTCTTC.